The present TCR beta chain was sequenced within a study of lymphopenia after photon versus proton radiotherapy. Assay: immunoSEQ multiplex PCR; the TCRdb copy retains only in-frame clones and omits some. The sample consists of tens of thousands of clones, about 85% of them appearing once. This clone appeared a single time. The CDR3 has 15 residues. V lost 4 bases and J lost 3; bases outside the gene matches: 3. Germline CDR1 reads SGHTA; CDR2 reads FQGNSA. This material consisted of peripheral blood, taken from a patient treated with proton-based radiotherapy. This receptor was taken from an elderly man with esophageal cancer. V is TRBV7-2 and J is TRBJ2-7, with 13 bases lining up with TRBD2. This CDR3 reads CASSSTSGGLYEQYF. CDR3 nucleotide sequence: TGTGCCAGCAGCTCGACTAGCGGGGGGCTCTACGAGCAGTACTTC.